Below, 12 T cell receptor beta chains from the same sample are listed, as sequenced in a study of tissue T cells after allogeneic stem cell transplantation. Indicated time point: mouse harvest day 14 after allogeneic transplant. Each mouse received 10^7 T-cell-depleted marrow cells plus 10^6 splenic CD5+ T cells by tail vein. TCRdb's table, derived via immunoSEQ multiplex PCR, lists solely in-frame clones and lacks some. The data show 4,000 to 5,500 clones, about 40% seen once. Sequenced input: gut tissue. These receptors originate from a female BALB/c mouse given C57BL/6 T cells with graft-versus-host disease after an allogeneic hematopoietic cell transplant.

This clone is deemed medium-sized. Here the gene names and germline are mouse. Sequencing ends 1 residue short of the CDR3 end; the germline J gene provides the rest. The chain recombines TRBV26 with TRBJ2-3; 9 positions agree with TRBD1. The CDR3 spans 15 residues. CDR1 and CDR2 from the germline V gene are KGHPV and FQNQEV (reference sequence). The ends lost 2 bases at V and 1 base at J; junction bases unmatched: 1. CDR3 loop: CASSLTGGGAETLYF. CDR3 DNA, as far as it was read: TGTGCCAGCAGTCTGACAGGGGGCGGTGCAGAAACGCTGTAT.

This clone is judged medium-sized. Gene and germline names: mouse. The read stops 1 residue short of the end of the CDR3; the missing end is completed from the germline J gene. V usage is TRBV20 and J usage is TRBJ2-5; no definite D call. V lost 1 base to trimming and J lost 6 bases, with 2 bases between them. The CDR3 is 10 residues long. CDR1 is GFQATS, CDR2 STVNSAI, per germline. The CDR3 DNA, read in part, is TGTGGTGCTAGGGGGGACACCCAGTAC. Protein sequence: CGARGDTQY. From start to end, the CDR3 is CGARGDTQYF.

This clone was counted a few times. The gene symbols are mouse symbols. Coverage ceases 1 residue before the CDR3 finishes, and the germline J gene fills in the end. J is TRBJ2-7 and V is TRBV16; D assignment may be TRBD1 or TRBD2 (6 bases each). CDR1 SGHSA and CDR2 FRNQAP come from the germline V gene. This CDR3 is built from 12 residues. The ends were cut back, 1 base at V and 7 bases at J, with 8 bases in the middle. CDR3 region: CASSLGGQEQYF. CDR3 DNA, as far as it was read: TGTGCAAGCAGCTTAGGGGGGCAGGAACAGTAC.

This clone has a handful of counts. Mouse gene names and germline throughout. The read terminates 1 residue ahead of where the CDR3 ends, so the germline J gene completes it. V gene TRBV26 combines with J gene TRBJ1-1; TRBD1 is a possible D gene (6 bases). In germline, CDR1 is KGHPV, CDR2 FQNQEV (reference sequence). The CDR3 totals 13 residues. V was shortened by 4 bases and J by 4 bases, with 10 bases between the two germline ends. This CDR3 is CASSRQEGTEVFF. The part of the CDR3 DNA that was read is TGTGCCAGCAGTCGACAGGAGGGCACAGAAGTCTTC.

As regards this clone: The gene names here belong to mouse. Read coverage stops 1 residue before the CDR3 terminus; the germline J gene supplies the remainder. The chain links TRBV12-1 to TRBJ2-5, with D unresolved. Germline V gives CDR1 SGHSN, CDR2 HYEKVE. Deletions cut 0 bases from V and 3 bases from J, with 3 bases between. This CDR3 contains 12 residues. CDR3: CASSLTQDTQYF. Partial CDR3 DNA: TGTGCCAGCTCTCTCACACAAGACACCCAGTAC. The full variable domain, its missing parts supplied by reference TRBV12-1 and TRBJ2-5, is DSGVVQSPRHIIKEKGGRSVLTCIPISGHSNVVWYQQTLGKELKFLIQHYEKVERDKGFLPSRFSVQQFDDYHSEMNMSALELEDSAMYFCASSLTQDTQYFGPGTRLLVL.

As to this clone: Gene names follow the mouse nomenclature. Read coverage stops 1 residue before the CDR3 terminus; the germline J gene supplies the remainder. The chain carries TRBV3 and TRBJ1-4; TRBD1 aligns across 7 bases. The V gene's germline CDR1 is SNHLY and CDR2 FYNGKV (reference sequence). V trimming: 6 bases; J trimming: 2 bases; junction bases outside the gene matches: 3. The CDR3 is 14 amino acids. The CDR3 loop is CASRRGGSNERLFF. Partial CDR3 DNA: TGTGCCAGCAGGAGAGGGGGCTCCAACGAAAGATTATTT.

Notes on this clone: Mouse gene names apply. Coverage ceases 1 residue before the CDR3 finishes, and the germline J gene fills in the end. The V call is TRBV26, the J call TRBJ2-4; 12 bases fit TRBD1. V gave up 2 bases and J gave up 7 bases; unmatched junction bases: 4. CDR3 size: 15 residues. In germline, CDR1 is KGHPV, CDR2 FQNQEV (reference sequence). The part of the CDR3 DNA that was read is TGTGCCAGCAGTCTGGAGGGGACAGGGGGCCACACCTTGTAC. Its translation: CASSLEGTGGHTLY. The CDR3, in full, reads CASSLEGTGGHTLYF. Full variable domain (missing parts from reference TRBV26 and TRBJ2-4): NSKVIQTPRYLVKGQGQKAKMRCIPEKGHPVVFWYQQNKNNEFKFLINFQNQEVLQQIDMTEKRFSAECPSNSPCSLEIQSSEAGDSALYLCASSLEGTGGHTLYFGAGTRLSVL.

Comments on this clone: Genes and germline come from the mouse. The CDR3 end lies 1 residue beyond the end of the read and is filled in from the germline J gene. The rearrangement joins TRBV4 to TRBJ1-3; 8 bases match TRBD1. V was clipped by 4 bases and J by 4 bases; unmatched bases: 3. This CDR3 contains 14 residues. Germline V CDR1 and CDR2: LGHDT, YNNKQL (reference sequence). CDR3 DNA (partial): TGTGCCAGCAGCTCGGACAGGGCGGGAAATACGCTCTAT. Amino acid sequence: CASSSDRAGNTLY. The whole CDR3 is CASSSDRAGNTLYF.

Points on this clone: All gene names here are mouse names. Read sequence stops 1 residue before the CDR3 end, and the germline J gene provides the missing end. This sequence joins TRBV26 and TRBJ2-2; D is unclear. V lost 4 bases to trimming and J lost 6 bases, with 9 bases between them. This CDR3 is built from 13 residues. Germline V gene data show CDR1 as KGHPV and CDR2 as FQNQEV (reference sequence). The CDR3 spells CASSPIEAGQLYF. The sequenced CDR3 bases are TGTGCCAGCAGTCCCATAGAGGCCGGGCAGCTCTAC.

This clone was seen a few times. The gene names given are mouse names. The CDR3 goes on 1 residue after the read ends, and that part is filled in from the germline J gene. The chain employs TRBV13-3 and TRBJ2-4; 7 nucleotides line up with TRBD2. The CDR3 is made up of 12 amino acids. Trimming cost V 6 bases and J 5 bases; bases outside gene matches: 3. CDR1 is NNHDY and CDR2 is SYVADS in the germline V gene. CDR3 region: CASTAGGNTLYF. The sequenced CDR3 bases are TGTGCCAGCACGGCTGGGGGAAACACCTTGTAC.

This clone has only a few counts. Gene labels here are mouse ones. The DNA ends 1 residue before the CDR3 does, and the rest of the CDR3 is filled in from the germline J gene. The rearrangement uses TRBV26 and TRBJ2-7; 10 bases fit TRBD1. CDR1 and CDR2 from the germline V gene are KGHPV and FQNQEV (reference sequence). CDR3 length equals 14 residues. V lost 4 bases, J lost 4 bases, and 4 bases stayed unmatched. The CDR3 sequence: CASSPPGQGYEQYF. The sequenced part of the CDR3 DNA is TGTGCCAGCAGTCCTCCGGGACAGGGGTATGAACAGTAC.

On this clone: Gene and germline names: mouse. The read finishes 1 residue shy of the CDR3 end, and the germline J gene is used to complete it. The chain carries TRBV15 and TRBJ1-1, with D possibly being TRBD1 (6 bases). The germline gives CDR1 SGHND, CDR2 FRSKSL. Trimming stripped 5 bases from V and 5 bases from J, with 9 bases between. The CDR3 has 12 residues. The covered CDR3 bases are TGTGCCAGCAGTACGGGACAAACAGAAGTCTTC. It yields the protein CASSTGQTEVF. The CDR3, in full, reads CASSTGQTEVFF. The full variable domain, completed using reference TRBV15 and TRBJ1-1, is DAGVTQTPRHEVAEKGQTIILKCEPVSGHNDLFWYRQTKIQGLELLSYFRSKSLMEDGGAFKDRFKAEMLNSSFSTLKIQPTEPKDSAVYLCASSTGQTEVFFGKGTRLTVV.